These T cell receptor beta chains were read from a single sample in a study of blood T cell repertoires in COVID-19. The protocol was immunoSEQ multiplex PCR, while the TCRdb copy is restricted to in-frame clones and leaves out a portion. The profile shows about 150,000 clones, 80% to 90% of them singletons. Sequencing used peripheral blood. These receptors were collected from a woman aged 55 to 70 with active COVID-19. The CDR3 runs from the conserved cysteine through the conserved F or W. The D gene is left open where the match is weak. Part of the rows lack a size; the others show once, few, many or a class for expanded clones.

d_call	clone_size	v_call	j_call	cdr3_nt	cdr3_aa
TRBD2	NA	TRBV10-3	TRBJ2-3	TGTGCCATCAGGGGGACTAGCGGACGATACACAGATACGCAGTATTTT	CAIRGTSGRYTDTQYF
NA	NA	TRBV12-3/TRBV12-4	TRBJ2-7	TGTGCCAGCAGTTTCCACCAGGGGTACGAGCAGTACTTC	CASSFHQGYEQYF
NA	few	TRBV29-1	TRBJ1-2	TGCAGCGTTGTATTTGCTAACTATGGCTACACCTTC	CSVVFANYGYTF
NA	NA	TRBV7-8	TRBJ2-1	TGTGCCAGCAGCGGGCCGGATGGGGGGAATGAGCAGTTCTTC	CASSGPDGGNEQFF
NA	many	TRBV28	TRBJ1-2	TGTGCCAGCCGCCCGTTCGAGGGAGGATTGGGTGGCTACACCTTC	CASRPFEGGLGGYTF
NA	NA	TRBV5-4	TRBJ2-5	TGTGCCAGCAGCTTGGAACAGGGAGGGGGTCAGACCCAGTACTTC	CASSLEQGGGQTQYF
NA	NA	TRBV4-1	TRBJ1-1	TGCGCCAGCAGCCCCCCAGGGGTCGGGGACACTGAAGCTTTCTTT	CASSPPGVGDTEAFF
NA	NA	TRBV3-1/TRBV3-2	TRBJ1-2	TGTGCCAGCAGCCAAGATGGCCTCTATGGCTACACCTTC	CASSQDGLYGYTF
TRBD2	NA	TRBV5-4	TRBJ2-5	TGTGCCAGCAGCTTTGCGAGCGGGAGGGCCGCAGAGACCCAGTACTTC	CASSFASGRAAETQYF
NA	NA	TRBV30	TRBJ1-1	TGTGCCTGGATCGAGATTCCGGGTGAAGCTTTCTTT	CAWIEIPGEAFF
TRBD1	NA	TRBV28	TRBJ2-7	TGTGCCAGCAGTTCCCCGACAGGGTATGTCTACGAGCAGTACTTC	CASSSPTGYVYEQYF
TRBD1	NA	TRBV6-5	TRBJ1-5	TGTGCCAGCAGCCTGGGACAGCACAATCAGCCCCAGCATTTT	CASSLGQHNQPQHF
NA	NA	TRBV11-3	TRBJ2-2	TGTGCCAGCAACCATCCGGAGGGCCGGCGTGTCACCGGGGAGCTGTTTTTT	CASNHPEGRRVTGELFF
TRBD1	NA	TRBV19	TRBJ1-2	TGTGCCAGTAACCCATTTGCAGGGGGCTATGGCTACACCTTC	CASNPFAGGYGYTF
TRBD2	NA	TRBV29-1	TRBJ2-2	TGCAGCGTTTTAGCGGGAGTCGGAGATAACACCGGGGAGCTGTTTTTT	CSVLAGVGDNTGELFF
NA	NA	TRBV27	TRBJ2-7	TGTGCCAGCAGTTTATGGCAGGGGGGAGAGCAGTACTTC	CASSLWQGGEQYF
NA	NA	TRBV2	TRBJ1-1	TGTGCCAGCAGTCTTACTGAAGCTTTCTTT	CASSLTEAFF
NA	once	TRBV29-1	TRBJ1-1	TGCAGCGTCGAACCGCTATGGACAGAGTTCATGAACACTGAAGCTTTCTTT	CSVEPLWTEFMNTEAFF
NA	NA	TRBV2	TRBJ1-2	TGTGCCAGCAGTGTGCAGGTTGACGGCTATGGCTACACCTTC	CASSVQVDGYGYTF
NA	once	TRBV29-1	TRBJ2-3	TGCAGCGTGGACTTGGGGGGAGGCGTTGGAGATACGCAGTATTTT	CSVDLGGGVGDTQYF
NA	once	TRBV21-1	TRBJ2-7	TGTGCCAGCACCCCTTGGGCCAGGGGGCTGGGGTACGAGCAGTACTTC	CASTPWARGLGYEQYF
TRBD2	NA	TRBV6-1	TRBJ2-1	TGTGCCAGCAGTGAAACCGGTTGGTTGCGGGAGGGGAATGAGCAGTTCTTC	CASSETGWLREGNEQFF
TRBD1	NA	TRBV10-3	TRBJ2-2	TGTGCCATCAGCAAGACGGGACAGGGCGTCGGGGAGCTGTTTTTT	CAISKTGQGVGELFF
NA	NA	TRBV12-5	TRBJ2-1	TGTGCTAGTGGTTTGTCCCCTCGCCTAGCGCGCAATGAGCAGTTCTTC	CASGLSPRLARNEQFF
TRBD1	NA	TRBV6-5	TRBJ1-6	TGTGCCAGCAGTCGACAGGGGGCGTCTTCCTCACCCCTCCACTTT	CASSRQGASSSPLHF
TRBD1	NA	TRBV6-5	TRBJ2-1	TGTGCCAGCAGTTTTTCCCGGGACAGGGCCTACAATGAGCAGTTCTTC	CASSFSRDRAYNEQFF
NA	NA	TRBV9	TRBJ2-4	TGTGCCAGCAGCGTAGATTGGGACATGGACATTCAGTACTTC	CASSVDWDMDIQYF
NA	NA	TRBV18	TRBJ2-2	TGTGCCAGCTCACCGTGGAGAGTGACGGAGAACACCGGGGAGCTGTTTTTT	CASSPWRVTENTGELFF
NA	NA	TRBV27	TRBJ1-3	TGTGCCAGCCGCGGGCAGGGGTCTTCGGAAAACACCATATATTTT	CASRGQGSSENTIYF
TRBD1	NA	TRBV27	TRBJ2-3	TGTGCCAGCAGTGTGGCCAACAGGGGTGGGACAGATACGCAGTATTTT	CASSVANRGGTDTQYF
NA	NA	TRBV25-1	TRBJ2-3	TGTGCCAGCAGTGAATGGAGCAACGGTGGCACAGATACGCAGTATTTT	CASSEWSNGGTDTQYF
TRBD1	NA	TRBV7-9	TRBJ2-2	TGTGCCTTCCCGGACAGGGCGAACACCGGGGAGCTGTTTTTT	CAFPDRANTGELFF